Presented here are 3 T cell receptor beta chains from one specimen sequenced in a study of PD-1 blockade in classical Hodgkin lymphoma. The repertoire was sequenced with immunoSEQ multiplex PCR; TCRdb's copy has only in-frame clones and lacks some. The sample includes approximately 25,000 clones, around 83% of them seen just once. Patients all relapsed after autologous stem cell transplantation, and there was variation in brentuximab vedotin exposure. Purified CD4+ T cells were obtained from thawed PBMCs through magnetic negative selection. The source material was CD4+ T cells from blood, sampled at baseline. The receptor set was obtained from a human donor with classical Hodgkin lymphoma.

The chain is built from TRBV6-1 and TRBJ1-4, with D hard to call. V lost 5 bases to trimming and J lost 7 bases, with 5 bases between them. The CDR3 is 11 amino acids. The germline gives CDR1 MNHNS, CDR2 SASEGT. CDR3 coding DNA: TGTGCCAGCAGTTACGGTGAAAAACTGTTTTTT. Translation: CASSYGEKLFF.

The V gene is TRBV7-2, the J gene TRBJ1-5, with unresolved D. V gave up 4 bases and J gave up 3 bases, with 13 bases separating them. This CDR3 spans 15 amino acids. The V gene's germline CDR1 is SGHTA and CDR2 FQGNSA. Written as DNA, the CDR3 is TGTGCCAGCAGCTCCGCCGGGAGCCCCAATCAGCCCCAGCATTTT. This translates into CASSSAGSPNQPQHF.

The chain couples TRBV27 to TRBJ1-5; tentatively, D is TRBD1 (5 bases). Germline CDR1 MNHEY, CDR2 SMNVEV (reference sequence). The CDR3 runs to 14 residues. Trimming removed 6 bases at V and 6 bases at J, with 15 bases between. The DNA of the CDR3 is TGTGCCAGCAGCCAGCGGGGGGGAGGTCAGCCCCAGCATTTT. Translated: CASSQRGGGQPQHF.